The 20 T cell receptor beta chains in this list originate from one sample, sequenced in a study of OX40 agonist ivuxolimab in advanced cancers. Repertoires were generated with immunoSEQ multiplex PCR, while TCRdb's copy carries only in-frame clones and drops some. The sample shows some 100,000 clones, around 90% of them seen only once. The source was CD4+ or CD8+ T cells sorted from blood, collected in a trial of the OX40 agonist ivuxolimab. Receptors were obtained from an adult with an advanced solid tumor such as melanoma, head and neck, liver or kidney cancer.

The V and J genes are TRBV5-4 and TRBJ1-3; D uncertain. There are 13 residues in the CDR3. Deletions cut 2 bases from V and 2 bases from J, with 5 bases between. From germline, CDR1 is SGHNT and CDR2 YYREEE (reference sequence). The CDR3 is CASSFGAGNTIYF. The CDR3 DNA sequence: TGTGCCAGCAGCTTTGGGGCTGGAAACACCATATATTTT.

J is TRBJ1-5 and V is TRBV6-5; possible D gene TRBD1, 5 bases. This CDR3 is built from 13 residues. V lost 6 bases and J 3 bases, leaving 9 bases between the germline ends. In germline, CDR1 is MNHEY, CDR2 SVGAGI. This CDR3 is CASRTGLNQPQHF. The CDR3 DNA sequence: TGTGCCAGCAGAACAGGTCTCAATCAGCCCCAGCATTTT.

This sequence joins TRBV7-9 and TRBJ2-1; TRBD2 agrees at 11 bases. Per germline, CDR1 SEHNR and CDR2 FQNEAQ (reference sequence). V shed 7 bases, J shed 7 bases, and the junction held 6 bases outside the gene matches. CDR3 length: 14 amino acids. Here the CDR3 reads CASTPTSGVNEQFF. CDR3 in DNA: TGTGCCAGCACTCCGACTAGCGGGGTTAATGAGCAGTTCTTC.

This chain uses TRBV11-2 with TRBJ2-7; D is perhaps TRBD2 (5 bases). The V end was cut by 2 bases, the J end by 2 bases, with 16 bases between. Germline V gene sequence: CDR1 SGHAT, CDR2 FQNNGV. There are 16 residues in the CDR3. Written as DNA, the CDR3 is TGTGCCAGCAGCTTAACGGGGTCCACACCCGCCTACGAGCAGTACTTC. This encodes CASSLTGSTPAYEQYF.

The CDR3 reads CASRRGHNTDTQYF. The CDR3 DNA sequence: TGTGCCAGCAGACGAGGACACAACACAGATACGCAGTATTTT. The V and J genes are TRBV6-5 and TRBJ2-3, with D perhaps matching TRBD1 (5 bases). Trimming took off 6 bases at V and 2 bases at J, with 12 bases between the two ends. This CDR3 comprises 14 residues. Germline assignment: CDR1 MNHEY and CDR2 SVGAGI.

The V gene is TRBV7-7, the J gene TRBJ2-5, with D maybe TRBD1 (6 bases). Germline V gene sequence: CDR1 SSHAT, CDR2 FNYEAQ (reference sequence). The CDR3 has 15 residues. Trimming removed 5 bases at V and 4 bases at J, with 17 bases between. The CDR3 loop reads CASSPLQGRGETQYF. The CDR3 DNA is TGTGCCAGCAGCCCCCTACAGGGAAGGGGAGAGACCCAGTACTTC.

The chain carries TRBV30 and TRBJ2-2, with unresolved D. Germline V gives CDR1 GTSNPN, CDR2 SVGIG (reference sequence). The length of the CDR3 is 16 residues. With 5 bases removed from V and 0 bases from J, the gap between germline ends came to 16 bases. CDR3 residues: CAWGKRILTNTGELFF. The CDR3 DNA reads as TGTGCCTGGGGAAAGCGTATTTTAACGAACACCGGGGAGCTGTTTTTT.

The gene calls are TRBV30 and TRBJ2-5; 9 nucleotides agree with TRBD2. The CDR3 is made up of 15 amino acids. Unmatched junction bases numbered 6, after V lost 0 bases and J lost 4 bases. Germline CDR1 is GTSNPN and CDR2 is SVGIG (reference sequence). CDR3 in amino acids: CAWSVSSGATETQYF. The CDR3 DNA reads TGTGCCTGGAGTGTGTCTAGCGGGGCGACAGAGACCCAGTACTTC.

The chain couples TRBV9 to TRBJ2-1, with D tentatively TRBD1 (5 bases). Germline CDR1 and CDR2: SGDLS and YYNGEE. V dropped 1 base and J dropped 9 bases, with 5 bases sitting between them. The CDR3 extends over 11 amino acids. In nucleotides, the CDR3 is TGTGCCAGCAGCGTACAGGGTGAGCAGTTCTTC. It specifies CASSVQGEQFF.

This chain connects TRBV7-2 to TRBJ2-2, with 10 bases matching TRBD2. Trimming at V came to 5 bases and at J to 7 bases, leaving 7 bases not matched to a gene. CDR3 length equals 15 residues. The V gene's germline CDR1 is SGHTA and CDR2 FQGNSA. CDR3 region: CASSGASGGSGELFF. The CDR3 DNA reads TGTGCCAGCAGCGGGGCTAGCGGGGGCAGCGGGGAGCTGTTTTTT.

The V and J genes are TRBV30 and TRBJ1-4; D uncertain. Germline lookup yields CDR1 GTSNPN and CDR2 SVGIG (reference sequence). Trimming stripped 2 bases from V and 4 bases from J, with 8 bases between. The CDR3 is 13 residues long. CDR3 sequence reads: CAWSPEVNEKLFF. The DNA of the CDR3 is TGTGCCTGGAGTCCGGAGGTTAATGAAAAACTGTTTTTT.

The chain links TRBV19 to TRBJ1-4; D not certain. The V and J ends lost 7 bases and 8 bases respectively, with 17 bases between them. In germline, CDR1 is LNHDA, CDR2 SQIVND (reference sequence). The CDR3 loop spans 14 amino acids. CDR3 sequence reads: CASNPQYYSEKLFF. The CDR3 nucleotides are TGTGCCAGTAACCCTCAATATTATAGCGAAAAACTGTTTTTT. Combining the CDR3 with reference TRBV19 and TRBJ1-4 gives the whole variable domain DGGITQSPKYLFRKEGQNVTLSCEQNLNHDAMYWYRQDPGQGLRLIYYSQIVNDFQKGDIAEGYSVSREKKESFPLTVTSAQKNPTAFYLCASNPQYYSEKLFFGSGTQLSVL.

The rearrangement links TRBV30 to TRBJ2-3; D not resolved. The CDR3 loop spans 13 amino acids. V dropped 3 bases and J dropped 2 bases, with 9 bases sitting between them. Germline lookup yields CDR1 GTSNPN and CDR2 SVGIG (reference sequence). The CDR3 DNA reads as TGTGCCTGGAGATGGGGAAACACAGATACGCAGTATTTT. This codes for CAWRWGNTDTQYF.

The chain links TRBV10-3 to TRBJ2-1; D is unclear. V lost 2 bases to trimming and J lost 7 bases, with 3 bases between them. This CDR3 is 11 amino acids long. The V gene's germline CDR1 is ENHRY and CDR2 SYGVKD. The CDR3 here is CAISEGNEQFF. The CDR3 DNA reads TGTGCCATCAGTGAGGGGAATGAGCAGTTCTTC.

The rearrangement links TRBV28 to TRBJ2-5, with TRBD1 identical over 7 bases. The germline V gene has CDR1 MDHEN and CDR2 SYDVKM. The ends lost 1 base at V and 4 bases at J; junction bases unmatched: 3. The length of the CDR3 is 14 residues. The CDR3 bases are TGTGCCAGCAGTTTATCGTCAGGGGGAGAGACCCAGTACTTC. Translation: CASSLSSGGETQYF.

This chain connects TRBV13 to TRBJ1-6; D not resolved. Trimming removed 3 bases at V and 10 bases at J, with 7 bases between. CDR3 length: 12 residues. CDR1 is PRHDT and CDR2 is FYEKMQ in the germline V gene (reference sequence). For the CDR3, the DNA is TGTGCCAGCAGCTTGGCTCGGTCACCCCTCCACTTT. It is translated as CASSLARSPLHF.

The genes are TRBV7-9 and TRBJ1-4, with no clear D. This CDR3 spans 13 amino acids. Trimming took off 1 base at V and 8 bases at J, with 8 bases between the two ends. Germline CDR1 reads SEHNR; CDR2 reads FQNEAQ (reference sequence). This CDR3 is CASSLEAQEKLFF. The CDR3 bases are TGTGCCAGCAGCTTAGAGGCACAGGAAAAACTGTTTTTT.

V and J are TRBV7-9 and TRBJ1-1; unclear D gene. The germline V gene encodes CDR1 SEHNR and CDR2 FQNEAQ (reference sequence). The germline V and J ends were trimmed by 5 bases and 0 bases, with 7 bases remaining between them. CDR3 length equals 13 residues. The chain's CDR3 is CASSRNMNTEAFF. The DNA for the CDR3 is TGTGCCAGCAGCCGAAATATGAACACTGAAGCTTTCTTT.

This chain uses TRBV19 with TRBJ1-2; 8 nucleotides align to TRBD1. V was pared by 4 bases and J by 4 bases, with 5 bases of the junction left unmatched. CDR1 and CDR2 (germline): LNHDA, SQIVND (reference sequence). There are 14 residues in the CDR3. CDR3 protein: CASSNWDRSYGYTF. CDR3 bases: TGTGCCAGTAGTAACTGGGACAGGAGCTATGGCTACACCTTC.

The rearrangement joins TRBV28 to TRBJ2-7; D gene ambiguous. Trimming cost V 6 bases and J 0 bases, with 15 bases left between them. The CDR3 has 15 amino acids. Germline assignment: CDR1 MDHEN and CDR2 SYDVKM. CDR3 nucleotide sequence: TGTGCCAGCAGCCCCCTACATCATAGCTCCTACGAGCAGTACTTC. Protein: CASSPLHHSSYEQYF.